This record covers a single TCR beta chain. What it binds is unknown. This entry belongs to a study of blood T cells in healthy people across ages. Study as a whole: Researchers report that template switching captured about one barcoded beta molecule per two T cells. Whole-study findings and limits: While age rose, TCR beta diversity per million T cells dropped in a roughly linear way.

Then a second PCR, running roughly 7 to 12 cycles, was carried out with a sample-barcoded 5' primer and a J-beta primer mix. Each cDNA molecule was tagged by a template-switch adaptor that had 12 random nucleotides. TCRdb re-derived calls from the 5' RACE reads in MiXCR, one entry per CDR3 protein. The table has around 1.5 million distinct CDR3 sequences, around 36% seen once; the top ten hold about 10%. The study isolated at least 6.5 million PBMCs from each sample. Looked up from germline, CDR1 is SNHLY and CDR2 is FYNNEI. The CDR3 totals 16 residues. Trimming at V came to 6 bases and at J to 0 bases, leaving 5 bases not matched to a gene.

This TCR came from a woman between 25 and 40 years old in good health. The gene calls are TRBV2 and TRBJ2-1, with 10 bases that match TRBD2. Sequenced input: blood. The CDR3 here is CASSLAGDPSYNEQFF. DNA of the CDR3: TGTGCCAGCAGCCTAGCGGGAGACCCCTCCTACAATGAGCAGTTCTTC.